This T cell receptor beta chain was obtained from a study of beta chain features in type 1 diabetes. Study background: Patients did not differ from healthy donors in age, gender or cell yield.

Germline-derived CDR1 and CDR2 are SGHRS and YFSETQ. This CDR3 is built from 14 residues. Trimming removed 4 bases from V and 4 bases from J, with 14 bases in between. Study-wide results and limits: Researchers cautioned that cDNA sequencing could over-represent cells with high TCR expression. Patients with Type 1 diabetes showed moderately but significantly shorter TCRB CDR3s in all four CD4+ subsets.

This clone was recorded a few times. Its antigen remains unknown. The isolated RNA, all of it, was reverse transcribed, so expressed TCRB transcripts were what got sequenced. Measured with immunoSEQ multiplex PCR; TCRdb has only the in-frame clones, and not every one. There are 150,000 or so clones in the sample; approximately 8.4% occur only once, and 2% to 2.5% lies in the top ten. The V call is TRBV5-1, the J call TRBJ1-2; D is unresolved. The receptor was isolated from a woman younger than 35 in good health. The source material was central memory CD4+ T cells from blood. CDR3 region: CASSTLGSGYGYTF. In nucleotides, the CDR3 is TGCGCCAGCAGCACGCTGGGCTCAGGCTATGGCTACACCTTC.